The 32 T cell receptor beta chains given below trace back to one sample, sequenced in a study of OX40 agonist ivuxolimab in advanced cancers. Here immunoSEQ multiplex PCR was the method, and the copy in TCRdb shows in-frame clones only, minus some. The profile shows approximately 73,000 clones, 85% to 90% of them singletons. The specimen was CD4+ or CD8+ T cells sorted from blood, collected in a trial of the OX40 agonist ivuxolimab. The receptors were sampled from an adult with an advanced solid tumor such as melanoma, head and neck, liver or kidney cancer.

The chain uses TRBV6-5 and TRBJ1-1; D is possibly TRBD1 (5 bases). Germline V gene sequence: CDR1 MNHEY, CDR2 SVGAGI. V lost 5 bases to trimming and J lost 4 bases, with 17 bases between them. The CDR3 is made up of 15 amino acids. Here the CDR3 DNA reads TGTGCCAGCAGTCTTTCCAGGGTCGTGGTCACTGAAGCTTTCTTT. It is translated as CASSLSRVVVTEAFF.

This rearrangement joins TRBV28 to TRBJ2-7; 8 nucleotides line up with TRBD1. The V segment lost 6 bases and the J segment 1 base; nucleotides outside the gene matches: 8. The CDR3 length is 15 residues. CDR1 and CDR2 from the germline V gene are MDHEN and SYDVKM. The CDR3 sequence is CASRTTGGTSYEQYF. As DNA, the CDR3 is TGTGCCAGCAGAACCACAGGGGGTACGTCCTACGAGCAGTACTTC.

The rearrangement links TRBV5-1 to TRBJ1-1; no firm D call. This CDR3 comprises 12 residues. CDR1 is SGHRS, CDR2 YFSETQ, per germline. V was cut by 3 bases and J by 1 base, with 4 bases left in between. The CDR3 loop reads CASSSWNTEAFF. CDR3 coding DNA: TGCGCCAGCAGCTCCTGGAACACTGAAGCTTTCTTT.

This clone was seen just once. The chain has TRBV21-1 and TRBJ1-1. TRBV21-1 is reported as a pseudogene. This CDR3 spans 13 amino acids. The CDR3 DNA follows: TGTGCCAGCAGAAAACACCCGAACACTGAAGCTTTCTTT. It encodes CASRKHPNTEAFF.

The J gene is TRBJ1-1, the V gene TRBV6-1; no clear D. The CDR3 covers 11 residues. Germline CDR1 reads MNHNS; CDR2 reads SASEGT. The V end lost 7 bases, the J end lost 5 bases, and 8 bases lay between the germline ends. The CDR3 is CASTPGTEAFF. The CDR3 DNA follows: TGTGCCAGCACCCCCGGGACTGAAGCTTTCTTT.

The CDR3 DNA reads TGCAGTGTGGCCAAAAACATTCAGTACTTC. It is translated as CSVAKNIQYF. The J gene is TRBJ2-4, the V gene TRBV20-1; D is ambiguous. V gave up 7 bases and J gave up 1 base, with 2 bases separating them. The CDR3 sequence is 10 residues long. Germline V gene lookup returns CDR1 DFQATT and CDR2 SNEGSKA (reference sequence).

V is TRBV19 and J is TRBJ1-3; D gene ambiguous. The CDR3 contains 14 residues. The germline gives CDR1 LNHDA, CDR2 SQIVND (reference sequence). V lost 7 bases and J lost 0, with 10 bases in between. CDR3 region: CASKEDFSGNTIYF. The CDR3 DNA reads as TGTGCCAGTAAGGAAGACTTCTCTGGAAACACCATATATTTT.

The chain links TRBV5-4 to TRBJ1-1; D is perhaps TRBD1 (6 bases). The CDR3 consists of 15 residues. Trimming took 0 bases from V and 4 from J, leaving 13 bases between them. CDR1 and CDR2 from the germline V gene are SGHNT and YYREEE (reference sequence). The CDR3, as DNA: TGTGCCAGCAGCTTGGAGATGGGGGCGCCCACTGAAGCTTTCTTT. This gives the protein CASSLEMGAPTEAFF.

The chain recombines TRBV19 with TRBJ1-5, with 9 bases aligning to TRBD1. In germline, CDR1 is LNHDA, CDR2 SQIVND (reference sequence). V shed 7 bases, J shed 2 bases, and the junction held 3 bases outside the gene matches. There are 14 residues in the CDR3. In nucleotides, the CDR3 is TGTGCCAGTACGGACAGGGGAGGCAATCAGCCCCAGCATTTT. This sequence encodes CASTDRGGNQPQHF.

V is TRBV28 and J is TRBJ2-7; 9 bases map to TRBD1. The germline V gene encodes CDR1 MDHEN and CDR2 SYDVKM. This CDR3 is built from 14 residues. The V gene end was trimmed by 4 bases and the J gene end by 2 bases; junction bases not matched to a gene: 3. CDR3 residues: CASSSGQGPYEQYF. Written as DNA, the CDR3 is TGTGCCAGCAGTTCGGGACAGGGCCCCTACGAGCAGTACTTC.

This clone was seen ten or more times. The rearrangement links TRBV4-2 to TRBJ1-4; maybe TRBD1 (5 bases). The CDR3 runs 14 residues. V was clipped by 1 base and J by 4 bases, with 7 bases between them. Germline-derived CDR1 and CDR2 are LGHNA and YNFKEQ. DNA of the CDR3: TGTGCCAGCAGCCAAGGACAGAATAATGAAAAACTGTTTTTT. Its protein is CASSQGQNNEKLFF.

This clone was detected only a few times. This chain connects TRBV29-1 to TRBJ2-5; tentatively, D is TRBD1 (5 bases). The germline gives CDR1 SQVTM, CDR2 ANQGSEA. The V end lost 6 bases, the J end lost 4 bases, and 12 bases lay between the germline ends. The CDR3 is made up of 12 amino acids. CDR3 nucleotide sequence: TGCAGCGTGACCGGACAAGGAGAGACCCAGTACTTC. Its translation: CSVTGQGETQYF. Looking up the rest from reference TRBV29-1 and TRBJ2-5 gives the full variable domain: SAVISQKPSRDICQRGTSLTIQCQVDSQVTMMFWYRQQPGQSLTLIATANQGSEATYESGFVIDKFPISRPNLTFSTLTVSNMSPEDSSIYLCSVTGQGETQYFGPGTRLLVL.

CDR3 protein: CASSRAIWGDQQYF. DNA of the CDR3: TGTGCCAGCAGTCGAGCAATTTGGGGGGATCAGCAGTACTTC. V usage is TRBV9 and J usage is TRBJ2-7; possibly TRBD2 for D (6 bases). The CDR3 has 14 amino acids. V was shortened by 5 bases and J by 8 bases, with 20 bases between the two germline ends. Looked up from germline, CDR1 is SGDLS and CDR2 is YYNGEE.

This chain links TRBV15 with TRBJ2-3; possibly TRBD1 or TRBD2 for D (6 bases each). The CDR3 sequence is 16 residues long. CDR1 and CDR2 (germline): LNHNV, YYDKDF (reference sequence). V gave up 1 base and J gave up 2 bases, with 13 bases separating them. CDR3 in amino acids: CATSRGPGATTDTQYF. For the CDR3, the DNA is TGTGCCACCAGCAGAGGACCGGGGGCGACCACAGATACGCAGTATTTT.

This chain uses TRBV11-2 with TRBJ2-1; 11 nucleotides match TRBD2. Germline V gene lookup returns CDR1 SGHAT and CDR2 FQNNGV. Germline trimming cut 5 bases from V and 5 bases from J; bases unmatched to any gene: 5. The CDR3 runs to 15 residues. CDR3 residues: CASSPTSGADNEQFF. CDR3 sequence (DNA): TGTGCCAGCAGCCCGACTAGCGGGGCCGACAATGAGCAGTTCTTC.

This chain links TRBV5-1 with TRBJ2-1; the D gene is possibly TRBD1 (5 bases). V was cut by 2 bases and J by 6 bases, with 12 bases left in between. This CDR3 is 14 amino acids long. Germline CDR1 reads SGHRS; CDR2 reads YFSETQ. The CDR3 sequence: CASSLGDVGNEQFF. The DNA of the CDR3 is TGCGCCAGCAGCTTAGGGGATGTGGGCAATGAGCAGTTCTTC. Together with reference TRBV5-1 and TRBJ2-1, the CDR3 gives the full variable domain: KAGVTQTPRYLIKTRGQQVTLSCSPISGHRSVSWYQQTPGQGLQFLFEYFSETQRNKGNFPGRFSGRQFSNSRSEMNVSTLELGDSALYLCASSLGDVGNEQFFGPGTRLTVL.

V is TRBV11-3 and J is TRBJ2-6; the D is unclear. The length of the CDR3 is 15 residues. V lost 2 bases to trimming and J lost 0 bases, with 5 bases between them. Germline loops: CDR1 SGHNT, CDR2 YENEEA. The chain's CDR3 is CASSLSFSGANVLTF. The DNA of the CDR3 is TGTGCCAGCAGCTTATCGTTCTCTGGGGCCAACGTCCTGACTTTC.

J is TRBJ2-7 and V is TRBV5-4; 8 nucleotides align to TRBD2. J lost 7 bases, V lost 1 base, and 10 bases had no gene match. The germline gives CDR1 SGHNT, CDR2 YYREEE (reference sequence). The CDR3 is made up of 15 amino acids. The CDR3 DNA sequence: TGTGCCAGCAGCTTGACCCTGGCGGGGGGAGGGGAGCAGTACTTC. This sequence encodes CASSLTLAGGGEQYF.

The V gene is TRBV9, the J gene TRBJ1-2; 7 bases match TRBD1. Unmatched junction bases numbered 7, after V lost 7 bases and J lost 7 bases. Germline-derived CDR1 and CDR2 are SGDLS and YYNGEE. There are 12 residues in the CDR3. The CDR3 DNA follows: TGTGCCAGCGGCGGACAGGAAGGTGGCTACACCTTC. Amino acids: CASGGQEGGYTF.

V gene TRBV19 combines with J gene TRBJ2-5; 11 nucleotides agree with TRBD1. The germline V gene encodes CDR1 LNHDA and CDR2 SQIVND (reference sequence). Trimming at V came to 6 bases and at J to 2 bases, leaving 11 bases not matched to a gene. The CDR3 contains 17 residues. This chain's CDR3 is CASSRTGTGGRQETQYF. CDR3 DNA: TGTGCCAGTAGCAGAACCGGGACAGGGGGACGGCAAGAGACCCAGTACTTC.

V usage is TRBV6-6 and J usage is TRBJ2-7; 8 bases are shared with TRBD2. This CDR3 comprises 15 residues. Trimming at V came to 9 bases and at J to 5 bases, leaving 15 bases not matched to a gene. Germline loops: CDR1 MNHNY, CDR2 SVGAGI (reference sequence). The CDR3 DNA sequence: TGTGCCAGTAAATTCAGCGGGAGCCTGGGCGACGAGCAGTACTTC. Translating gives CASKFSGSLGDEQYF.

The genes are TRBV30 and TRBJ1-1; D perhaps matches TRBD1 (6 bases). Germline V CDR1 and CDR2: GTSNPN, SVGIG (reference sequence). Deletions cut 0 bases from V and 4 bases from J, with 15 bases between. The length of the CDR3 is 15 residues. DNA of the CDR3: TGTGCCTGGAGTGTAATTGGGGGGCGGGTCACTGAAGCTTTCTTT. Its protein product is CAWSVIGGRVTEAFF.

The genes are TRBV28 and TRBJ2-2, with D hard to call. Looked up from germline, CDR1 is MDHEN and CDR2 is SYDVKM. V lost 1 base to trimming and J lost 4 bases, with 4 bases between them. The CDR3 loop spans 13 amino acids. DNA for the CDR3: TGTGCCAGCAGTTTATATCGCACCGGGGAGCTGTTTTTT. This sequence encodes CASSLYRTGELFF.

This clone was found a few times. This sequence joins TRBV6-7 and TRBJ1-5; D may be TRBD1 (6 bases). TRBV6-7 falls under the ORF class, with uncertain function. The CDR3 runs 14 residues. V was shortened by 6 bases and J by 6 bases, with 15 bases between the two germline ends. The CDR3: CASSRTALSQPQHF. DNA of the CDR3: TGTGCCAGCAGCAGGACAGCCCTAAGTCAGCCCCAGCATTTT.

The chain combines TRBV11-3 with TRBJ1-1; D may be TRBD1 (5 bases). V was trimmed by 5 bases and J by 6 bases, leaving 10 bases between them. Germline V CDR1 and CDR2: SGHNT, YENEEA. The CDR3 runs to 12 residues. CDR3 DNA sequence: TGTGCCAGCAGCGGCACAGGATCTGAAGCTTTCTTT. Translation: CASSGTGSEAFF.

The rearrangement joins TRBV2 to TRBJ2-7; TRBD2 aligns across 14 bases. Germline assignment: CDR1 SNHLY and CDR2 FYNNEI. V shed 4 bases and J 6 bases; nucleotides not matched to a gene: 2. CDR3 size: 14 residues. The CDR3 here is CASSVGLAGAEQYF. CDR3 in DNA: TGTGCCAGCAGTGTGGGACTAGCGGGGGCCGAGCAGTACTTC.

This clone was detected only a few times. V usage is TRBV5-1 and J usage is TRBJ2-1; no definite D call. The V gene's germline CDR1 is SGHRS and CDR2 YFSETQ. V shed 4 bases and J shed 7 bases, with 12 bases lying between them. This CDR3 is 13 amino acids long. The CDR3 coding sequence is TGCGCCAGCAGCGTCGGCCTGGGGAATGAGCAGTTCTTC. It codes for CASSVGLGNEQFF.

The CDR3 reads CASSPGTYEQYF. The CDR3 region has the DNA TGTGCCAGCAGTCCCGGGACCTACGAGCAGTACTTC. This sequence joins TRBV27 and TRBJ2-7; TRBD2 is a possible D gene (5 bases). The germline V gene has CDR1 MNHEY and CDR2 SMNVEV (reference sequence). Trimming took 5 bases from V and 2 from J, leaving 7 bases between them. The CDR3 loop spans 12 amino acids.

This sequence joins TRBV11-2 and TRBJ2-7; D uncertain. The germline CDR1 and CDR2 sequences are SGHAT and FQNNGV. The length of the CDR3 is 14 residues. V lost 0 bases and J lost 2, with 8 bases in between. CDR3: CASSLEPGTYEQYF. The CDR3 nucleotides read TGTGCCAGCAGCTTAGAGCCAGGTACCTACGAGCAGTACTTC.

The J gene is TRBJ1-4, the V gene TRBV19; D gene ambiguous. Trimming shortened V by 3 bases and J by 5 bases, and 7 bases separated the two germline ends. In germline, CDR1 is LNHDA, CDR2 SQIVND (reference sequence). CDR3 length: 13 amino acids. Here the CDR3 DNA reads TGTGCCAGTAGTATTTCGAGGAATGAAAAACTGTTTTTT. This codes for CASSISRNEKLFF.

The chain joins TRBV7-9 to TRBJ1-2; D is undetermined. Trimming left V 1 base short and J 7 bases short, with 7 bases between. This CDR3 comprises 12 residues. Germline V lookup: CDR1 SEHNR, CDR2 FQNEAQ (reference sequence). The CDR3 reads CASSLVDGGYTF. CDR3 bases: TGTGCCAGCAGCTTAGTTGATGGTGGCTACACCTTC.

The V call is TRBV30, the J call TRBJ2-7; TRBD1 matches 7 bases. CDR1 and CDR2 from the germline V gene are GTSNPN and SVGIG (reference sequence). The CDR3 sequence is 11 residues long. Trimming took 6 bases from V and 2 from J; bases not matched to a gene: 1. The CDR3 region is CACGTAYEQYF. CDR3 nucleotides: TGTGCCTGCGGGACAGCCTACGAGCAGTACTTC.